This T cell receptor (beta chain) was recorded in a study of control samples from healthy donors and cancer patients. The repertoire was sequenced with immunoSEQ multiplex PCR; TCRdb's copy has only in-frame clones and lacks some. The table records 55,000 to 90,000 clones, approximately 80% of them present only once. Looked up from germline, CDR1 is SGDLS and CDR2 is YYNGEE. CDR3 length: 15 amino acids. V lost 2 bases to trimming and J lost 2 bases; unmatched junction nucleotides: 7. This clone was seen many times. This chain uses TRBV9 with TRBJ2-7, with 7 bases identical to TRBD1. The TCR comes from a man aged 50-60 years in good health. Sequenced: blood. CDR3 in amino acids: CASSVGTDATYEQYF. The CDR3 DNA follows: TGTGCCAGCAGCGTCGGGACAGACGCTACCTACGAGCAGTACTTC. Together with reference TRBV9 and TRBJ2-7, the CDR3 gives the full variable domain: DSGVTQTPKHLITATGQRVTLRCSPRSGDLSVYWYQQSLDQGLQFLIQYYNGEERAKGNILERFSAQQFPDLHSELNLSSLELGDSALYFCASSVGTDATYEQYFGPGTRLTVT.